The present T cell receptor (beta chain) was sequenced within a study of CD8 T cells in Susac syndrome. The V end lost 2 bases, the J end lost 0 bases, and 11 bases lay between the germline ends. Germline CDR1 reads SGHDT; CDR2 reads YYEEEE. The CDR3 contains 16 residues. Random hexamers were used to reverse transcribe the RNA input (0.5 to 1 ug). Amplification of the TCR beta CDR3 was carried out by immunoSEQ multiplex PCR, which spanned a total of 54 Vbeta and 13 Jbeta segments. Using its own MiXCR run on the immunoSEQ multiplex PCR reads, TCRdb lists one record per CDR3 protein. The sample shows roughly 50,000 distinct CDR3 sequences, around 93% of them seen only once. Sequencing of TCR beta covered CD8+ and CD4+ T cells obtained from blood. The study used healthy donors as controls matched for age and sex.

The rearrangement joins TRBV5-6 to TRBJ2-2, with D perhaps matching TRBD2 (6 bases). Sequenced sample: CD8+ T cells from PBMCs. This TCR was recovered from a human donor in good health. CDR3 amino acids: CASSLIREANTGELFF. CDR3 DNA: TGTGCCAGCAGCTTAATCAGGGAGGCGAACACCGGGGAGCTGTTTTTT.